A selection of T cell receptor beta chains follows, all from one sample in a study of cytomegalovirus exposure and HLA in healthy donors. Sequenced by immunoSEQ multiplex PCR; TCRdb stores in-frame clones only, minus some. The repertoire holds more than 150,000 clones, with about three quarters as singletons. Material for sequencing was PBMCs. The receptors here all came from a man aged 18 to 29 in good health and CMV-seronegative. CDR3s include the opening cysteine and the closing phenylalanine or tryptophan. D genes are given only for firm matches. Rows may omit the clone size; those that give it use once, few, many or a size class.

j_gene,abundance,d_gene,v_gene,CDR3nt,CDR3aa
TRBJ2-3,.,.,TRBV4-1,TGCGCCAGCAGCCAAGGACTCTTTGGGAGGATCGGCACAGATACGCAGTATTTT,CASSQGLFGRIGTDTQYF
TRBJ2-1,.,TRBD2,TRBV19,TGTGCCAGTACTAGCGGGGGGAGTAGTGAGCAGTTCTTC,CASTSGGSSEQFF
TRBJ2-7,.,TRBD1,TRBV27,TGTGCCAGCAGTTTAGATGGGACAGGGCGCGAGCAGTACTTC,CASSLDGTGREQYF
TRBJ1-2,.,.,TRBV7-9,TGTGCCAGCAGCCCCAGCGGGGCCCATGGCTACACCTTC,CASSPSGAHGYTF
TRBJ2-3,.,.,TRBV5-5,TGTGCCAGCAGCTTTCGACTCCTAAGCACAGATACGCAGTATTTT,CASSFRLLSTDTQYF
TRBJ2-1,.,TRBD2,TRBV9,TGTGCCAGCAGCGCCCATAGCGGGAGGGCCGTCGATGAGCAGTTCTTC,CASSAHSGRAVDEQFF
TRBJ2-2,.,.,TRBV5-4,TGTGCCAGCAGCTTGGGGGCAGGGCTCGCGAACACCGGGGAGCTGTTTTTT,CASSLGAGLANTGELFF
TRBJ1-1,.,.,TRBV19,TGTGCCAGTAGTCCCATGGGAGTGAACACTGAAGCTTTCTTT,CASSPMGVNTEAFF
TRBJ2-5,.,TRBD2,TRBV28,TGTGCCAGCAGTTCCCCGGGGACTAGCAGGGAGACCCAGTACTTC,CASSSPGTSRETQYF
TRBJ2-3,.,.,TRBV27,TGTGCCAGCAGTCCCTGGAGCGTATCCGCAGATACGCAGTATTTT,CASSPWSVSADTQYF
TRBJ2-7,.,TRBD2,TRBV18,TGTGCCAGCTCGGCACTAGCGGAGGGAACCTACGAGCAGTACTTC,CASSALAEGTYEQYF
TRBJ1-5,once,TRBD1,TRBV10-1,TGCGCCAGCCTACGGGGGGACAGGGGCAATCAGCCCCAGCATTTT,CASLRGDRGNQPQHF
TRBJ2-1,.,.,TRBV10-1,TGCGCCAGCAGAAGGGAGCCGTTTTCTGAGCAGTTCTTC,CASRREPFSEQFF
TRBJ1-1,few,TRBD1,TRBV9,TGTGCCAGCAGCCAGGGGGGGAACACTGAAGCTTTCTTT,CASSQGGNTEAFF